This T cell receptor (beta chain) was identified in a study of beta chain features in type 1 diabetes (dated by TCRdb to the late 2010s). For context, the study as a whole: Patients and healthy donors did not differ in mean age, gender distribution, total cell number or subset yield. Across all samples, approximately 100 million sorted cells were examined, and cell number per subset correlated strongly with RNA yield. In the study, recently diagnosed type 1 diabetes patients and matched healthy donors were compared on the TCRB repertoires of their sorted circulating CD4+ T cell subsets. Whereas all 30 or so donors provided naive and central memory subsets, regulatory and stem cell-like memory subsets were isolated from just 8 patients and roughly eight healthy donors.

A few counts support this clone. Its antigen specificity is not known. No base quality values were provided; no much bigger clone lies one nucleotide off. The High Capacity cDNA Reverse Transcription Kit was used to reverse transcribe all of the isolated RNA, meaning that expressed TCRB transcripts were what got sequenced. Deep immunoSEQ sequencing was applied to naive, central memory and regulatory T cell samples, giving an average of roughly 3.5 million total reads per sample. Sorted cells were lysed in RLT buffer and RNA was extracted with DNase-treated RNeasy Micro or Mini kits, depending on cell number. To prevent cross-contamination, every cell subset was processed on its own, while patient and healthy donor samples were processed together. The immunoSEQ multiplex PCR was used to amplify TCRB sequences from cDNA, yielding 87-bp fragments that span the CDR3 region. Sequencing of the amplicons was performed on the Illumina HiSeq platform. For the original study's pipeline: Synthetic template baselines were used to correct PCR bias computationally, reads within Hamming distance 2 were collapsed, and singletons that could not be merged were discarded. By aligning reads against IMGT, V, D and J genes, CDR3 length, and insertions or deletions at six rearrangement sites were assigned. Within each subset, clonotype counts were normalized to sorted cell number, and only after that were true diversity and Gini coefficients computed with the tcR R package. The overlap coefficient, calculated on TCRB nucleotide sequences, was used to measure repertoire sharing. The clones in this table, taken by TCRdb from immuneACCESS, are in-frame only. Not every clone is retained; where verified, under half of the shortfall comes from an unresolved V gene, and the cause of the rest is unknown. From that table come the V and J calls and clone size; the DNA was used to work out D and trimming. For this sample there are about 210,000 clones; roughly 11% appear just once. The ten largest clones add up to over 1% of the sample.

The trim is 4 bases for V and 2 bases for J, with a gap of 10 bases between the germline ends. CDR1 and CDR2 are drawn from the germline V gene (reference sequence): SGHNT, YYREEE. Taken from cysteine to phenylalanine, the CDR3 has 14 residues. Just the 42-base CDR3 DNA is kept, in frame starting at base 1. Each donor gave one peripheral blood draw, about 110 mL on average, collected into heparinised tubes. A BD FACSAria II was used to sort naive, central memory, regulatory and stem cell-like memory CD4+ T cells with a panel that included CD45RO, CCR7, CD25, CD127, CD95 and CD27. All sorted populations exceeded 95% purity. Right away, PBMCs were isolated by Lymphoprep density gradient centrifugation and were stained directly, with no culture step. So that batch effects would be minimized, each experiment stained and sorted samples in pairs, pairing one healthy donor with one patient. What the study reported, not specific to this receptor: Shorter templates might have been favored by PCR, but patient and control samples were amplified and corrected together, so both groups would have been affected equally by any skew. Naive, central memory and regulatory TCRB repertoires appeared to be more similar among patients than among healthy donors. Because the HLA sub-analyses included only small numbers of individuals, any influence of HLA type on TCRB rearrangement was left unresolved. Type 1 diabetes patients showed a moderate but significant shortening of TCRB CDR3 length in all four CD4+ subsets. Because cDNA was sequenced instead of genomic DNA, activated cells with high expression could be over-represented, although the groups did not differ in activation or CD3 levels. Patients with type 1 diabetes made fewer insertions and deleted more nucleotides at VDJ recombination sites, implying thymic rearrangement abnormalities.

The specimen was central memory CD4+ T cells from blood. The clonotype originates from a man younger than 35 in good health. Recombination joined TRBV5-4 with TRBJ2-1; the D gene is unclear. The CDR3 region reads CASSPSLTYNEQFF. The sequenced DNA: TGTGCCAGCAGCCCATCCCTGACCTACAATGAGCAGTTCTTC.